The 20 T cell receptor beta chains below come from one sample, sequenced in a study of shared clonotypes between healthy human individuals. The assay was immunoSEQ multiplex PCR, and TCRdb's table has in-frame clones only and misses some. This table holds approximately 2,300,000 clones, less than 95% found once. The sample consisted of naive CD4+ T cells from PBMCs. Subset here: CD45RA+ positively selected. The receptor source for this set is a man aged 18 to 30 in good health. Some clones in this sample may be carry-over from other donors' samples.

The chain links TRBV28 to TRBJ1-3; D is ambiguous. The CDR3 has 15 amino acids. Trimming pared 5 bases from V and 2 bases from J, leaving 13 bases between. Germline V lookup: CDR1 MDHEN, CDR2 SYDVKM. The CDR3 nucleotides read TGTGCCAGCAGTCCCCCCGCTGGCGCTGGAAACACCATATATTTT. This encodes CASSPPAGAGNTIYF. The variable domain in full, with the rest retrieved from reference TRBV28 and TRBJ1-3, is DVKVTQSSRYLVKRTGEKVFLECVQDMDHENMFWYRQDPGLGLRLIYFSYDVKMKEKGDIPEGYSVSREKKERFSLILESASTNQTSMYLCASSPPAGAGNTIYFGEGSWLTVV.

The gene calls are TRBV27 and TRBJ2-1, with TRBD2 matching over 11 bases. Germline loops: CDR1 MNHEY, CDR2 SMNVEV (reference sequence). The CDR3 has 15 amino acids. The trim removed 6 bases at V and 6 bases at J, leaving 7 bases unmatched. In DNA, the CDR3 is TGTGCCAGCAGGAAACTAGCGGGAGACGGCAATGAGCAGTTCTTC. Translation: CASRKLAGDGNEQFF.

This chain joins TRBV18 and TRBJ1-1; tentative D call: TRBD1 (5 bases). The germline gives CDR1 KGHSH, CDR2 LQKENI. The CDR3 is 12 amino acids. Trimming removed 6 bases at V and 6 bases at J, with 11 bases between. The CDR3 DNA sequence: TGTGCCAGCTCGCCCGCGGGGGCTGAAGCTTTCTTT. This encodes CASSPAGAEAFF.

Turning to this clone: Other DNA sequences from this sample encode an identical CDR3 as well. J is TRBJ2-5 and V is TRBV18; 7 bases align to TRBD1. Germline V gene data show CDR1 as KGHSH and CDR2 as LQKENI. The CDR3 is 13 residues long. The V and J ends lost 6 bases and 4 bases, in that order; junction bases with no gene match: 5. The CDR3 reads CASSRGQRETQYF. CDR3 nucleotides: TGTGCCAGCTCCCGGGGACAGCGAGAGACCCAGTACTTC.

The rearrangement links TRBV2 to TRBJ1-1; D remains unclear. CDR3 size: 13 residues. V was trimmed by 7 bases and J by 2 bases, leaving 11 bases between them. Germline CDR1 and CDR2: SNHLY and FYNNEI. DNA of the CDR3: TGTGCCAGCATGCGGCCCGGAAACACTGAAGCTTTCTTT. Translating it yields CASMRPGNTEAFF.

As to this clone: Other DNA sequences in this specimen translate into the identical CDR3. The chain is built from TRBV5-1 and TRBJ2-2; 10 bases fit TRBD2. In germline, CDR1 is SGHRS, CDR2 YFSETQ. This CDR3 spans 15 amino acids. V was clipped by 4 bases and J by 4 bases; unmatched bases: 4. Written as DNA, the CDR3 is TGCGCCAGCAGCCTCGTAGCGGGGGGCACCGGGGAGCTGTTTTTT. Amino acids: CASSLVAGGTGELFF.

The chain has TRBV28 and TRBJ1-4; D unclear. Germline V CDR1 and CDR2: MDHEN, SYDVKM. The V end lost 6 bases, the J end lost 7 bases, and 6 bases lay between the germline ends. This CDR3 region has 11 residues. The CDR3, as DNA: TGTGCCAGCAGGGAACTTGAAAAACTGTTTTTT. It yields the protein CASRELEKLFF.

This sequence joins TRBV6-5 and TRBJ1-5, with 7 bases identical to TRBD1. The germline CDR1 and CDR2 sequences are MNHEY and SVGAGI. J gave up 5 bases and V 6 bases, and 7 bases lay outside the gene matches. The CDR3 is 14 residues long. Written as DNA, the CDR3 is TGTGCCAGCAGCCGACAGGGTTCGGATCAGCCCCAGCATTTT. Amino acids: CASSRQGSDQPQHF.

The CDR3 bases are TGTGCCACCAGCAGAGATAAAAGGGGCGGCCAGCCCCAGCATTTT. It specifies CATSRDKRGGQPQHF. V gene TRBV15 combines with J gene TRBJ1-5; D may be TRBD1 (5 bases). Trimming cost V 0 bases and J 7 bases, with 13 bases left between them. CDR1 LNHNV and CDR2 YYDKDF come from the germline V gene (reference sequence). The CDR3 runs to 15 residues. The full variable domain, its missing parts supplied by reference TRBV15 and TRBJ1-5, is DAMVIQNPRYQVTQFGKPVTLSCSQTLNHNVMYWYQQKSSQAPKLLFHYYDKDFNNEADTPDNFQSRRPNTSFCFLDIRSPGLGDTAMYLCATSRDKRGGQPQHFGDGTRLSIL.

The V and J genes are TRBV9 and TRBJ2-3; 7 bases agree with TRBD2. J gave up 2 bases and V 7 bases, and 13 bases lay outside the gene matches. Germline-derived CDR1 and CDR2 are SGDLS and YYNGEE. This CDR3 region has 16 residues. Here the CDR3 reads CASAPGVAGHTDTQYF. The CDR3 coding sequence is TGTGCCAGCGCCCCGGGGGTAGCGGGTCACACAGATACGCAGTATTTT.

The chain combines TRBV5-1 with TRBJ1-2; D is ambiguous. CDR1 and CDR2 (germline): SGHRS, YFSETQ. V was clipped by 4 bases and J by 4 bases, with 14 bases between them. CDR3 length: 14 amino acids. The CDR3 DNA sequence: TGCGCCAGCAGCACTTCCGGGCCCGGCTATGGCTACACCTTC. Its translation is CASSTSGPGYGYTF.

The V gene is TRBV6-1, the J gene TRBJ2-1; D may match TRBD1 or TRBD2 (5 bases each). V lost 0 bases and J lost 7, with 13 bases in between. This CDR3 has 15 amino acids. CDR1 is MNHNS, CDR2 SASEGT, per germline. The chain's CDR3 is CASSEAEGWGNEQFF. The CDR3 bases are TGTGCCAGCAGTGAAGCGGAAGGGTGGGGGAATGAGCAGTTCTTC.

This chain uses TRBV13 with TRBJ1-1; D is uncertain. Germline V gives CDR1 PRHDT, CDR2 FYEKMQ (reference sequence). V was trimmed by 5 bases and J by 4 bases, leaving 8 bases between them. The CDR3 has 12 amino acids. CDR3 loop: CASSLTRTEAFF. The CDR3 DNA sequence: TGTGCCAGCAGCCTTACGCGCACTGAAGCTTTCTTT.

The J gene is TRBJ2-5, the V gene TRBV6-5; D possibly corresponds to TRBD1 (7 bases). This CDR3 comprises 15 residues. The germline V gene encodes CDR1 MNHEY and CDR2 SVGAGI. The V end was cut by 8 bases, the J end by 5 bases, with 21 bases between. The CDR3 coding sequence is TGTGCCAGCCGGAGCGGCAGGGGGACTTCGGAGACCCAGTACTTC. The encoded protein is CASRSGRGTSETQYF.

This rearrangement joins TRBV7-9 to TRBJ1-5; D call uncertain. The ends were cut back, 1 base at V and 5 bases at J, with 9 bases in the middle. The CDR3 has 14 amino acids. Germline lookup yields CDR1 SEHNR and CDR2 FQNEAQ (reference sequence). This chain's CDR3 is CASSLDNSDQPQHF. The CDR3 region has the DNA TGTGCCAGCAGCTTAGACAATTCGGATCAGCCCCAGCATTTT.

The chain joins TRBV10-3 to TRBJ2-7; no firm D call. The CDR3 consists of 11 residues. The germline V gene has CDR1 ENHRY and CDR2 SYGVKD. V was clipped by 8 bases and J by 3 bases, with 8 bases between them. The DNA for the CDR3 is TGTGCCATCCCCCCGTTCTACGAGCAGTACTTC. It codes for CAIPPFYEQYF.

V is TRBV7-2 and J is TRBJ2-3; no reliable D call. V was shortened by 5 bases and J by 4 bases, with 10 bases between the two germline ends. The CDR3 spans 13 residues. CDR1 and CDR2 from the germline V gene are SGHTA and FQGNSA. CDR3: CASSPMGPDTQYF. The CDR3 DNA is TGTGCCAGCAGCCCAATGGGTCCAGATACGCAGTATTTT.

This chain joins TRBV5-1 and TRBJ2-7, with a tentative D call TRBD1 (6 bases). Trimming removed 1 base from V and 5 bases from J, with 16 bases in between. There are 15 residues in the CDR3. From germline, CDR1 is SGHRS and CDR2 YFSETQ. CDR3 bases: TGCGCCAGCAGCTTGTGGTCTGGGGGCGCCAACGAGCAGTACTTC. Translating gives CASSLWSGGANEQYF.

The rearrangement links TRBV10-1 to TRBJ2-2, with D possibly called TRBD1 or TRBD2 (5 bases each). V lost 8 bases, J lost 4 bases, and 14 bases lay in between. This CDR3 spans 14 amino acids. CDR1 WNHNN and CDR2 SYGVQD come from the germline V gene (reference sequence). CDR3 sequence (DNA): TGCGCCAGCGCCCATACCGGGGCCACCGGGGAGCTGTTTTTT. Translation gives CASAHTGATGELFF.

The V and J genes are TRBV6-5 and TRBJ2-3; D remains ambiguous. Per germline, CDR1 MNHEY and CDR2 SVGAGI. This CDR3 spans 13 amino acids. Trimming left V 2 bases short and J 4 bases short, with 7 bases between. In nucleotides, the CDR3 is TGTGCCAGCAGTTACGCGACGTCAGATACGCAGTATTTT. Its protein product is CASSYATSDTQYF.